This T cell receptor beta chain was captured in a study of T cell responses to AZD1222 COVID-19 vaccine. Study-wide points: Donors were mostly white British, more females; clonal diversity possibly underestimated. Seropositive at baseline were only a handful of AZD1222 recipients.

The assay was immunoSEQ multiplex PCR, and TCRdb's table has in-frame clones only and misses some. The sample includes about 100,000 clones, around 90% of them seen just once. A word on this clone: What it recognizes is unknown.

After removal of 2 bases from V and 7 bases from J, the junction contained 11 bases not matched to a gene. The CDR3 totals 16 residues. Germline loops: CDR1 LNHDA, CDR2 SQIVND (reference sequence). The receptor comes from an adult in good health. Material: peripheral blood, obtained on day 0 of AZD1222 vaccination. The chain couples TRBV19 to TRBJ1-5; 7 bases align to TRBD1. CDR3 nucleotides: TGTGCCAGTAGTATAAGACAGGGAGCCAGTGGACAGCCCCAGCATTTT. Translating gives CASSIRQGASGQPQHF.